This TCR beta chain was documented in a study of breast tumors, draining lymph nodes, adjacent tissues. This clonotype was seen only a few times. What it binds is not known. Using its own MiXCR run on the multiplex PCR reads, TCRdb lists one record per CDR3 protein. The table records 150,000 to 200,000 distinct CDR3 sequences, roughly a third of them present only once. Samples came from axillary lymph nodes draining the breast cancer. Study outcomes and limitations: That most tumor T cells come from lymph nodes remained unproven. The data were judged consistent with most tumor T cells coming from lymph node and expanding in tumor.

Germline-derived CDR1 and CDR2 are MNHNY and SVGAGI (reference sequence). Trimming took 7 bases from V and 2 from J, leaving 9 bases between them. The CDR3 length is 12 residues. The sequencing input was axillary lymph node tissue. This chain uses TRBV6-6 with TRBJ2-7, with a possible D match to TRBD2 (5 bases). This clonotype was sampled from a female donor with breast cancer. Some clones in this sample may be carry-over from other donors' samples. The CDR3 loop reads CASKRTAYEQYF. In DNA form, the CDR3 reads TGTGCCAGCAAGCGGACGGCCTACGAGCAGTACTTC.